Each of the 2 T cell receptor beta chains below was sequenced from the same sample in a study of blood T cell repertoires in COVID-19. The method was immunoSEQ multiplex PCR; TCRdb's version includes in-frame clones alone and lacks a portion of them. The table records roughly 430,000 clones, 88% of them present only once. Sequencing input: PBMCs or T cells enriched from blood (not recorded which). The receptors were sampled from a woman between 40 and 50 years old with acute COVID-19.

The CDR3 protein is CASSRRTGGINTEAFF. The CDR3 bases are TGCGCCAGCAGCCGCCGGACAGGAGGGATCAACACTGAAGCTTTCTTT. This chain uses TRBV4-1 with TRBJ1-1; 7 bases match TRBD1. CDR3 length: 16 amino acids. V shed 4 bases, J shed 2 bases, and the junction held 10 bases outside the gene matches. Germline V gene sequence: CDR1 MGHRA, CDR2 YSYEKL.

This sequence joins TRBV4-1 and TRBJ1-1, with TRBD1 identical over 7 bases. Unmatched junction bases numbered 4, after V lost 2 bases and J lost 1 base. Germline CDR1 reads MGHRA; CDR2 reads YSYEKL. The CDR3 covers 15 residues. The CDR3 DNA is TGCGCCAGCAGCCAAAGACAGGGTACGAACACTGAAGCTTTCTTT. As protein: CASSQRQGTNTEAFF.